This T cell receptor beta chain was identified in a study of T cells after posttransplantation cyclophosphamide. Libraries were prepared by immunoSEQ multiplex PCR; TCRdb keeps only in-frame clonotypes and omits some of them. This repertoire lists around 35,000 clones without singletons; about 7% sits in the top ten. This clone was found many times. Its specificity is not known. On the day of bone marrow donation, the related graft donor provided peripheral blood. Study outcomes and limitations: Later blood repertoires were often dominated by clones from the donor CD8+ memory compartment. Tissue-infiltrating T cells from skin or gut overlapped little with blood T cells. TRB clonality was highly associated with recipient CMV seropositivity and reactivation.

The V gene's germline CDR1 is SNHLY and CDR2 FYNNEI. The CDR3 is made up of 11 amino acids. Trimming cost V 6 bases and J 6 bases; bases outside gene matches: 2. This sequence joins TRBV2 and TRBJ2-7, with TRBD1 matching over 7 bases. The source is a woman in her 50s in good health and a related stem cell transplant donor. Sequenced material: PBMCs. The CDR3 protein is CASRTGTEQYF. CDR3 nucleotide sequence: TGTGCCAGCAGGACAGGGACCGAGCAGTACTTC.